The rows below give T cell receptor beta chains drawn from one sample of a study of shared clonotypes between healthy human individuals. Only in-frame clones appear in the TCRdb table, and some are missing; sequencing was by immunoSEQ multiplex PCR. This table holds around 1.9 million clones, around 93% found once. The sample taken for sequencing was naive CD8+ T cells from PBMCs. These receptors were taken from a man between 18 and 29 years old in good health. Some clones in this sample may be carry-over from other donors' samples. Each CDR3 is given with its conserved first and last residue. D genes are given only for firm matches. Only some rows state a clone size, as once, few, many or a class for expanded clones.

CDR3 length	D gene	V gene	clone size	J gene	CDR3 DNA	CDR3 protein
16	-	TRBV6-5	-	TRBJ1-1	TGTGCCAGCAGTTACCCCAGGGATTCCATGAACACTGAAGCTTTCTTT	CASSYPRDSMNTEAFF
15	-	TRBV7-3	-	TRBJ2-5	TGTGCCAGCAGCTTAACTGGGGTCAGGGCTGAGACCCAGTACTTC	CASSLTGVRAETQYF
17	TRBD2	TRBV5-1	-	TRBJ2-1	TGCGCCAGCAGCTTCCGGTTGCGGGAGGGCCCCGGCCATGAGCAGTTCTTC	CASSFRLREGPGHEQFF
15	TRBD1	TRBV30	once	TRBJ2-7	TGTGCCTGGAGTGTATTTCGTGGGACAGGGTACGAGCAGTACTTC	CAWSVFRGTGYEQYF
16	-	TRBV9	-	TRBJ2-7	TGTGCCAGCAGCCCATTAGGGGGCGGGAGGACCTACGAGCAGTACTTC	CASSPLGGGRTYEQYF
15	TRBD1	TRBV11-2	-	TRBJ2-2	TGTGCCAGCAGCCAGAGGACAGGCAGCACCGGGGAGCTGTTTTTT	CASSQRTGSTGELFF
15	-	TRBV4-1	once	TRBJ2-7	TGCGCCAGCAGCCAATTAGCAGACAACCGCTACGAGCAGTACTTC	CASSQLADNRYEQYF
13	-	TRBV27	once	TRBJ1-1	TGTGCCAGCAGTGCGGAGGGGGGGACTGAAGCTTTCTTT	CASSAEGGTEAFF
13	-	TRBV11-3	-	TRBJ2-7	TGTGCCAGCAGCCACCTTAGTGGCCCTGAGCCGTACTTC	CASSHLSGPEPYF
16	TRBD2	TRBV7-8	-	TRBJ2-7	TGTGCCAGCAGCTTAAGGGCCGGGACTAGCGGTTACGAGCAGTACTTC	CASSLRAGTSGYEQYF
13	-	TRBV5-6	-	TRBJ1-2	TGTGCCAGCAGCTTAGGCAGCAGCTATGGCTACACCTTC	CASSLGSSYGYTF
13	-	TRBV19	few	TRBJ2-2	TGTGCCAGTAGTATAATGGGAGCCGGGGAGCTGTTTTTT	CASSIMGAGELFF
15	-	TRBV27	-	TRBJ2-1	TGTGCCAGCAAACCGGTTAGGACTACCTACAATGAGCAGTTCTTC	CASKPVRTTYNEQFF
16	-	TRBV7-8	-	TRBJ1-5	TGTGCCAGCAGCTCCCGGCGGTGGACACCCAATCAGCCCCAGCATTTT	CASSSRRWTPNQPQHF
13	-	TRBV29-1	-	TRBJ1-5	TGCAGCACGGTGGAAGGGGTAGGACAGCCCCAGCATTTT	CSTVEGVGQPQHF
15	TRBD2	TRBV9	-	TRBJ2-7	TGTGCCAGCAGCCCAGTAGCGGGAGGTCGGCTCGAGCAGTACTTC	CASSPVAGGRLEQYF
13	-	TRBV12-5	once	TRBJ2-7	TGTGCTAGTGGTTTGGCCCCTCGGAACGAGCAGTACTTC	CASGLAPRNEQYF
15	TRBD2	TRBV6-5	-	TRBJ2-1	TGTGCCAGCAGTCCTTACCGACTAGCGGGCAATGAGCAGTTCTTC	CASSPYRLAGNEQFF
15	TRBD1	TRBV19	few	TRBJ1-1	TGTGCCAGTAGTACCTCGGACAGGGGGAACACTGAAGCTTTCTTT	CASSTSDRGNTEAFF
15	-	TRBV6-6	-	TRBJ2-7	TGTGCCAGCAGTTACTCGAAAGGGGCGCTCGGCGAGCAGTACTTC	CASSYSKGALGEQYF
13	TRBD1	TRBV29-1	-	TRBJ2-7	TGCAGCGTTTTCGGGACAGGGGTCTACGAGCAGTACTTC	CSVFGTGVYEQYF
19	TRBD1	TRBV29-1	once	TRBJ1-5	TGCAGCGTTGAAGGCGGGGGGACAGGGCATCTTGAGGGCAATCAGCCCCAGCATTTT	CSVEGGGTGHLEGNQPQHF
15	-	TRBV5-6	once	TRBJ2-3	TGTGCCAGCAGCCAGGGTGTAGGGGTGGTAGATACGCAGTATTTT	CASSQGVGVVDTQYF
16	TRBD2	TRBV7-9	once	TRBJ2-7	TGTGCCAGCAGCTGGGAGGAAGGGACTATTTACGAGCATCGGTACTTC	CASSWEEGTIYEHRYF
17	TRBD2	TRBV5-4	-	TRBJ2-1	TGTGCCAGCAGCTTCGGGACTAGCGGGAGCTATGATTATGAGCAGTTCTTC	CASSFGTSGSYDYEQFF
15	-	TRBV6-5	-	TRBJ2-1	TGTGCCAGCAGTCCCCCCGACTACTCCTACAATGAGCAGTTCTTC	CASSPPDYSYNEQFF
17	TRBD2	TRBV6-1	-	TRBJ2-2	TGTGCCAGCAGTGATCGGACTAGCGGGAGAAACACCGGGGAGCTGTTTTTT	CASSDRTSGRNTGELFF
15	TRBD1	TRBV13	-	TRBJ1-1	TGTGCCAGCAGCCCGACAGGGAACATGAACACTGAAGCTTTCTTT	CASSPTGNMNTEAFF
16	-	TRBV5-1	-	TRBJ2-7	TGCGCCAGCAGCTTGGCCCCCCCCTCCTCGGGCTACGAGCAGTACTTC	CASSLAPPSSGYEQYF
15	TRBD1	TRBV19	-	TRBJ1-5	TGTGCCAGTAGTGCCGGGACAGATAGCAATCAGCCCCAGCATTTT	CASSAGTDSNQPQHF
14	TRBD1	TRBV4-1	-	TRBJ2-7	TGCGCCAGCAGCCAAGATGGGACAGACTACGAGCAGTACTTC	CASSQDGTDYEQYF
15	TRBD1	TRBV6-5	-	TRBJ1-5	TGTGCCAGCAGCGCCGGGACAGTGGCCAATCAGCCCCAGCATTTT	CASSAGTVANQPQHF
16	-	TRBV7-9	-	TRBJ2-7	TGTGCCAGCAGCTTATGGGAGCCCGGGGTCCCTCAGCGGCAGTACTTC	CASSLWEPGVPQRQYF
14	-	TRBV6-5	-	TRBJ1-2	TGTGCCAGCAGCCCTGCGACAGTCAACTATGGCTACACCTTC	CASSPATVNYGYTF
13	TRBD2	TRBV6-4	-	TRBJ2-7	TGTGCCAGCAGCCTACTAGCGGGAGACGAGCAGTACTTC	CASSLLAGDEQYF
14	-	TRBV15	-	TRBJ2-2	TGTGCCACCAGCCTAACGGAGAACACCGGGGAGCTGTTTTTT	CATSLTENTGELFF
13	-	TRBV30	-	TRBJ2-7	TGTGCCTGGAGCTGGCTGCCAGCCTACGAGCAGTACTTC	CAWSWLPAYEQYF
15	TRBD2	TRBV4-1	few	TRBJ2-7	TGCGCCAGCAGCCGAGGACTAGCGGGAGGTTCCGAGCAGTACTTC	CASSRGLAGGSEQYF
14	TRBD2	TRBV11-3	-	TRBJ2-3	TGTGCCAGCAGCTTAGCTTCTAGCGGCGATACGCAGTATTTT	CASSLASSGDTQYF
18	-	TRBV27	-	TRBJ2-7	TGTGCCAGCAGTTTATCGGGGTTCGGGACCGTACCAAACTACGAGCAGTACTTC	CASSLSGFGTVPNYEQYF
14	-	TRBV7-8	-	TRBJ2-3	TGTGCCAGCAGCCCGGGGGTGGGCACAGATACGCAGTATTTT	CASSPGVGTDTQYF
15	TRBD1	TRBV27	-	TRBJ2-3	TGTGCCAGCAGTTTGTGGGGACAGGTAGCAGATACGCAGTATTTT	CASSLWGQVADTQYF
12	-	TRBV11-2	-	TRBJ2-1	TGTGCCAGCAGCCTTTCCTACAATGAGCAGTTCTTC	CASSLSYNEQFF
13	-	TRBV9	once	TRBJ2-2	TGTGCCAGCAGTCGACCGAACACCGGGGAGCTGTTTTTT	CASSRPNTGELFF
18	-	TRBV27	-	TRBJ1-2	TGTGCCAGCAGTTTATCTGCCAGTGAGGTCCCATGGGTATATGGCTACACCTTC	CASSLSASEVPWVYGYTF
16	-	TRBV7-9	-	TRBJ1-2	TGTGCCAGCAGCTTAGCGCCCGCAACCAATAACTATGGCTACACCTTC	CASSLAPATNNYGYTF
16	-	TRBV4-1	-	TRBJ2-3	TGCGCCAGCAGCCAAGATCAGCGGCTAGTTACAGATACGCAGTATTTT	CASSQDQRLVTDTQYF
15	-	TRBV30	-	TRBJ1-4	TGTGCCTGGAGTCCGGACAGTGCAACTAATGAAAAACTGTTTTTT	CAWSPDSATNEKLFF
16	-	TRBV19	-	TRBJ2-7	TGTGCCAGTAGTGGGTCAACAGGACCCAATACCTACGAGCAGTACTTC	CASSGSTGPNTYEQYF
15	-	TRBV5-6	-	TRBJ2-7	TGTGCCAGCAGCTTTTCCGTGGTGAGCTCCTACGAGCAGTACTTC	CASSFSVVSSYEQYF
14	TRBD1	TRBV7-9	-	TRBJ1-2	TGTGCCAGCAGCTCGTTGGACAGGGGGAAGGGCTACACCTTC	CASSSLDRGKGYTF
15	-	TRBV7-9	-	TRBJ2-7	TGTGCCAGCAGCGGCGATGAGGGGGGGACCTACGAGCAGTACTTC	CASSGDEGGTYEQYF
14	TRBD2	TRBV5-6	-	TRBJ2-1	TGTGCCAGCAGCTTGGGACGGGAGGGTAATGAGCAGTTCTTC	CASSLGREGNEQFF
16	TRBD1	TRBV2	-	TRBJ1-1	TGTGCCAGCAGTCTACTAGATGACAGGGAACACACTGAAGCTTTCTTT	CASSLLDDREHTEAFF
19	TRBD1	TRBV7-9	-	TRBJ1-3	TGTGCCAGCAGCCTACCGGACAGGGAGGTTAGGCCCTCTGGAAACACCATATATTTT	CASSLPDREVRPSGNTIYF